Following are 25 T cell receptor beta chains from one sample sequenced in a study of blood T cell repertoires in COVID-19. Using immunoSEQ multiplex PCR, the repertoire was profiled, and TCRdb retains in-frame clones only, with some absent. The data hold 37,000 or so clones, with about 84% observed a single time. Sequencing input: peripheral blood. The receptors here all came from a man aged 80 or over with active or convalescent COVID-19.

CDR3 loop: CASSPQIVADTQYF. CDR3 DNA: TGTGCCAGCTCACCACAAATAGTCGCAGATACGCAGTATTTT. The genes are TRBV18 and TRBJ2-3; D is unresolved. Looked up from germline, CDR1 is KGHSH and CDR2 is LQKENI. Trimming stripped 1 base from V and 4 bases from J, with 9 bases between. The length of the CDR3 is 14 residues.

The CDR3 spells CASSATGEKLFF. CDR3 coding DNA: TGTGCCAGCTCCGCGACGGGTGAAAAACTGTTTTTT. This rearrangement joins TRBV18 to TRBJ1-4, with no clear D. This CDR3 is built from 12 residues. The germline V gene has CDR1 KGHSH and CDR2 LQKENI. Trimming left V 6 bases short and J 7 bases short, with 9 bases between.

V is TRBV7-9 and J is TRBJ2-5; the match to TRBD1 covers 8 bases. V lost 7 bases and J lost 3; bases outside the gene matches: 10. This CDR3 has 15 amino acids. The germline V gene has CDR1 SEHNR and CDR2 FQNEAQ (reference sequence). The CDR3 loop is CASTSGGAGEETQYF. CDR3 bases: TGTGCCAGCACTTCAGGGGGCGCGGGTGAAGAGACCCAGTACTTC.

The CDR3: CASSQDKIGVGGEKLFF. In DNA, the CDR3 is TGCGCCAGCAGCCAAGATAAGATTGGGGTTGGCGGGGAAAAACTGTTTTTT. The rearrangement uses TRBV4-3 and TRBJ1-4, with no clear D. V was clipped by 0 bases and J by 8 bases, with 19 bases between them. The CDR3 consists of 17 residues. Per germline, CDR1 LGHNA and CDR2 YSLEER.

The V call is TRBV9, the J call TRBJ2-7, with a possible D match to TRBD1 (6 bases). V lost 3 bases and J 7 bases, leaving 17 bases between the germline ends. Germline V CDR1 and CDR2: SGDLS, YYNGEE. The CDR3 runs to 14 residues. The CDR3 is CASSAQGLGEEQYF. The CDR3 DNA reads TGTGCCAGCAGCGCACAGGGCCTTGGGGAAGAGCAGTACTTC.

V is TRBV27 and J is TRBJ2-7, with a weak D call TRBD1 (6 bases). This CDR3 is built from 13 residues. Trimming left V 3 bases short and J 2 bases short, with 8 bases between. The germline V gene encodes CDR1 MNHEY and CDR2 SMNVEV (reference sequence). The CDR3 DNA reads TGTGCCAGCAGTTTTCGACAGGCCTACGAGCAGTACTTC. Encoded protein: CASSFRQAYEQYF.

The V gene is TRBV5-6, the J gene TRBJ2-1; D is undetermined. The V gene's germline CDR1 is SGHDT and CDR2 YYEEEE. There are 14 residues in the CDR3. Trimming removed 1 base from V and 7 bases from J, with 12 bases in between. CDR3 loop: CASSLFGPSNEQFF. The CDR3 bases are TGTGCCAGCAGCTTGTTTGGGCCCTCAAATGAGCAGTTCTTC.

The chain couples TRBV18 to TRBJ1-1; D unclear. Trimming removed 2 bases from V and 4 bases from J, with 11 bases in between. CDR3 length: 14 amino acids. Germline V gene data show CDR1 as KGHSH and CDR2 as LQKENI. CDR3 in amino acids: CASSPGPEGTEAFF. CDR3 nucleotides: TGTGCCAGCTCACCAGGACCCGAGGGCACTGAAGCTTTCTTT.

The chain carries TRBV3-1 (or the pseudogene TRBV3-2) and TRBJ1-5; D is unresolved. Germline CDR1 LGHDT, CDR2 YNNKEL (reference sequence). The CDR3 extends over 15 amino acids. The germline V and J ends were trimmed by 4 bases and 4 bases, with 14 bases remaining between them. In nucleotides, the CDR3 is TGTGCCAGCAGCCCAGCCGGGTCGAGAAATCAGCCCCAGCATTTT. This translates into CASSPAGSRNQPQHF.

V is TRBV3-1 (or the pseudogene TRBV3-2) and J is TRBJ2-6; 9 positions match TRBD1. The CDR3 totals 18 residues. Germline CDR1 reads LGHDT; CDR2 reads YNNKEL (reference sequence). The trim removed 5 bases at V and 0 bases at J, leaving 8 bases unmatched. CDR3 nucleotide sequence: TGTGCCAGCAGCGCCGGGACAGGGCAACTCTCTGGGGCCAACGTCCTGACTTTC. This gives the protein CASSAGTGQLSGANVLTF.

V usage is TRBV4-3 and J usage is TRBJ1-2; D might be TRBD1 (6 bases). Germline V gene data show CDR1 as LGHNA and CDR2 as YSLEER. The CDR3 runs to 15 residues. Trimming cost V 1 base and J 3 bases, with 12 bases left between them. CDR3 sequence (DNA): TGCGCCAGCAGCCAAGGACAGGTCCCCTACTATGGCTACACCTTC. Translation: CASSQGQVPYYGYTF.

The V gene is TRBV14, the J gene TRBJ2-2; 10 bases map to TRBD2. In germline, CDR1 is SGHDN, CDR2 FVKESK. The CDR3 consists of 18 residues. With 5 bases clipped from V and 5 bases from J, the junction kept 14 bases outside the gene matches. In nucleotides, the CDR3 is TGTGCCAGCAGCAAAAGAAGGTTAGCGGGAGGAGGAACCGGGGAGCTGTTTTTT. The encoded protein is CASSKRRLAGGGTGELFF.

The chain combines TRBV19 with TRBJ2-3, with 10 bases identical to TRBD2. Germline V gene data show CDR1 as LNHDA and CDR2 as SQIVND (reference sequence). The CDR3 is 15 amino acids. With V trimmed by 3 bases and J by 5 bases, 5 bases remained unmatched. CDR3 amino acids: CASSIASGGGDTQYF. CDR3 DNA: TGTGCCAGTAGTATTGCTAGCGGGGGAGGAGATACGCAGTATTTT.

Here the CDR3 DNA reads TGTGCCAGCAGCGTAACTAGCGGCTCCTACGAGCAGTACTTC. Encoded protein: CASSVTSGSYEQYF. The V gene is TRBV11-3, the J gene TRBJ2-7; 8 positions agree with TRBD2. Trimming cost V 5 bases and J 0 bases; bases outside gene matches: 3. The CDR3 covers 14 residues. From germline, CDR1 is SGHNT and CDR2 YENEEA.

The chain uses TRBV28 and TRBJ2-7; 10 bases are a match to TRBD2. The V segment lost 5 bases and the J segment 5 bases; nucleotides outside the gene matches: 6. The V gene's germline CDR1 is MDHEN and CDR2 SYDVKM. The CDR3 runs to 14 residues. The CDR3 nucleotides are TGTGCCAGCAGTGAAAGCGGGAGGGTCGACGAGCAGTACTTC. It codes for CASSESGRVDEQYF.

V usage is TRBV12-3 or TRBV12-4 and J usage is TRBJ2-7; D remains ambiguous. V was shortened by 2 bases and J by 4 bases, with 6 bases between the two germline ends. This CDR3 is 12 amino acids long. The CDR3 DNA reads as TGTGCCAGCAGTTTACTTCCGTACGAGCAGTACTTC. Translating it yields CASSLLPYEQYF.

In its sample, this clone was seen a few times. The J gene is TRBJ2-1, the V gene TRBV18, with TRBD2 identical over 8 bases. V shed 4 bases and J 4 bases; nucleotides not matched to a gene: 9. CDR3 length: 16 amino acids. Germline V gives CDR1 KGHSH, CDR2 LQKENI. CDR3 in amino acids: CASSLAGTSSYNEQFF. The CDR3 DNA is TGTGCCAGCTCACTAGCCGGGACTAGTTCTTACAATGAGCAGTTCTTC.

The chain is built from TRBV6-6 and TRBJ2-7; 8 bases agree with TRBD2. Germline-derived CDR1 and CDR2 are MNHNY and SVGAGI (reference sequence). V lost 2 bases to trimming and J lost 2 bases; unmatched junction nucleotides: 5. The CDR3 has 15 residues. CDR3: CASSYLPGLAYEQYF. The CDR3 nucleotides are TGTGCCAGCAGTTACCTACCGGGACTAGCCTACGAGCAGTACTTC.

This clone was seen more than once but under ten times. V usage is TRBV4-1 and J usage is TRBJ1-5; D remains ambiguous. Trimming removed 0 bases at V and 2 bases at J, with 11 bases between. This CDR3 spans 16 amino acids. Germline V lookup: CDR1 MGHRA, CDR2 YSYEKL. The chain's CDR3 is CASSQEFGVRNQPQHF. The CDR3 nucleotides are TGCGCCAGCAGCCAAGAATTCGGGGTTCGCAATCAGCCCCAGCATTTT.

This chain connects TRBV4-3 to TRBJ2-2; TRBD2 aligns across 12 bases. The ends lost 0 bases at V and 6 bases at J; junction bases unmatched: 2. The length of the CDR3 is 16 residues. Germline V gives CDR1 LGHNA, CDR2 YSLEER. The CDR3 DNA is TGCGCCAGCAGCCAAGAACTAGCGGGAGGACCCGGGGAGCTGTTTTTT. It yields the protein CASSQELAGGPGELFF.

Written as DNA, the CDR3 is TGCGCCAGCAGCCAATTACTCCGGGGAGGGTACACTGAAGCTTTCTTT. It encodes CASSQLLRGGYTEAFF. V gene TRBV4-1 combines with J gene TRBJ1-1; the D is unclear. The CDR3 covers 16 residues. V gave up 2 bases and J gave up 3 bases, with 16 bases separating them. The germline gives CDR1 MGHRA, CDR2 YSYEKL.

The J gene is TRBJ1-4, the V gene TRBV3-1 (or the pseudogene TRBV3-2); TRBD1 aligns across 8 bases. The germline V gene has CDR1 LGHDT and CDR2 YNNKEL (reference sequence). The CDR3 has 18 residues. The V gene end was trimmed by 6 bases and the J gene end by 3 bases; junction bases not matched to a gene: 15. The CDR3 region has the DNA TGTGCCAGCAGACTCTTGTCTCGCCAGGGGGCTTCTAATGAAAAACTGTTTTTT. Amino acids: CASRLLSRQGASNEKLFF.

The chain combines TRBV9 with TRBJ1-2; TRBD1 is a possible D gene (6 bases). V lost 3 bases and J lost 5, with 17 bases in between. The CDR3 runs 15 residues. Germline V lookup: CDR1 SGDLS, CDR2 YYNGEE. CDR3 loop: CASSEIPGTLYGYTF. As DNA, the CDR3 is TGTGCCAGCAGCGAGATACCCGGGACACTATATGGCTACACCTTC.

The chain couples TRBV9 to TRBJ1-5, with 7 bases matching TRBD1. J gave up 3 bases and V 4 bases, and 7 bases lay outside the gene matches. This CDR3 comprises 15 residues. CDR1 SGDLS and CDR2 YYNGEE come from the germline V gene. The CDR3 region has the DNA TGTGCCAGCAGCCCACCTGGACAGGCCAATCAGCCCCAGCATTTT. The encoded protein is CASSPPGQANQPQHF.

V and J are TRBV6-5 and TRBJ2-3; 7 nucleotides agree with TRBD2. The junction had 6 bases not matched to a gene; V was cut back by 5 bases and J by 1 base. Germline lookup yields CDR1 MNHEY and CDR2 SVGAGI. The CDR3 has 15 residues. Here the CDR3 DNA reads TGTGCCAGCAGTCGGGGCGGGAGTGGCACAGATACGCAGTATTTT. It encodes CASSRGGSGTDTQYF.